This T cell receptor beta chain was sequenced for a study of T cell repertoires in cytomegalovirus infection. Study information: It was the public TCR beta signatures that indicated both CMV infection and matching HLA type.

Overall study results and limits: CMV-specific TCR beta clonotypes restricted by HLA-C were the ones dominating the ex vivo response. Individuals carrying CMV plus the relevant HLA were identified by cumulative frequency of public TCR beta families.

In this sample, this clonotype turned up many times. Antigen specificity is unknown. V lost 2 bases, J lost 0 bases, and 5 bases stayed unmatched. The CDR3 extends over 17 amino acids. Germline CDR1 is SGHTA and CDR2 is FQGNSA. TCRdb itself ran the reads through MiXCR, one entry per CDR3 protein. The sample yields over 100,000 distinct CDR3 sequences, 16% seen once. The source is a human donor in good health (CMV status not recorded). Some clones in this sample may be carry-over from other donors' samples. The sample comprised PBMCs. The chain joins TRBV7-2 to TRBJ2-5, with 11 nucleotides matching TRBD2. The CDR3 sequence: CASSLLLAGVDQETQYF. CDR3 sequence (DNA): TGTGCCAGCAGCTTATTACTAGCGGGGGTCGACCAAGAGACCCAGTACTTC. Full variable domain (remainder filled in from reference TRBV7-2 and TRBJ2-5): GAGVSQSPSNKVTEKGKDVELRCDPISGHTALYWYRQSLGQGLEFLIYFQGNSAPDKSGLPSDRFSAERTGGSVSTLTIQRTQQEDSAVYLCASSLLLAGVDQETQYFGPGTRLLVL.